This TCR beta chain is from a study of T cells in Graves' hyperthyroidism and ophthalmopathy. Study outcomes and limitations: Most thyroid clonotypes expanded above 0.001 appeared in blood too.

Many counts were recorded for this clonotype. Its antigen is undetermined. Amplification of TCR beta CDR3 regions was performed using RNA transcripts as template. HTBI primers were employed in a first-round RT-PCR of the TCR CDR3. Each CDR3 protein is one row after TCRdb ran MiXCR on the multiplex PCR reads. The profile shows more than 500,000 distinct CDR3 sequences, about 15% of them singletons. The V and J ends lost 6 bases and 4 bases, in that order; junction bases with no gene match: 13. Per germline, CDR1 LNHDA and CDR2 SQIVND (reference sequence). The CDR3 contains 18 residues. At least 3 on the Clinical Activity Score was recorded for ophthalmopathy patients, who also had NOSPECS grade at least 4 and duration under 3 months. Cells are PBMCs isolated from about 10 ml of fresh blood.

This clonotype was obtained from a woman between 40 and 55 years old with Graves' ophthalmopathy. The chain links TRBV19 to TRBJ2-2; TRBD2 matches 11 bases. Sequencing used blood. The CDR3: CASSRYATSGSSTGELFF. Here the CDR3 DNA reads TGTGCCAGTAGCCGCTATGCAACTAGCGGGAGTTCCACCGGGGAGCTGTTTTTT.